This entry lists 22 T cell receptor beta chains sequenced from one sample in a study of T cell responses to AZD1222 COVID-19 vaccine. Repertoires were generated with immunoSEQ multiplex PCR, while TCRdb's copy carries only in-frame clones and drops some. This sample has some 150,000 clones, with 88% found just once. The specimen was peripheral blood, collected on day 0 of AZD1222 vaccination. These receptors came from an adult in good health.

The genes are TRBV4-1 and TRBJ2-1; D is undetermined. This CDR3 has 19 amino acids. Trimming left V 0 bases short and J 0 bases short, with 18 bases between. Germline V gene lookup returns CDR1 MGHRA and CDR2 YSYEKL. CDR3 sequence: CASSQDLLTPSSSYNEQFF. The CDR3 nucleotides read TGCGCCAGCAGCCAAGATCTCCTCACCCCCTCCAGCTCCTACAATGAGCAGTTCTTC.

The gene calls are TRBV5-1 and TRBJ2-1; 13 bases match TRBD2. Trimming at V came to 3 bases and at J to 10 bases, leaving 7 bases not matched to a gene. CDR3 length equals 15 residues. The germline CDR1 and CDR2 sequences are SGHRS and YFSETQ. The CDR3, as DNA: TGCGCCAGCAGCTCAGGACTAGCGGGAGCGCGAGAGCAGTTCTTC. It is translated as CASSSGLAGAREQFF.

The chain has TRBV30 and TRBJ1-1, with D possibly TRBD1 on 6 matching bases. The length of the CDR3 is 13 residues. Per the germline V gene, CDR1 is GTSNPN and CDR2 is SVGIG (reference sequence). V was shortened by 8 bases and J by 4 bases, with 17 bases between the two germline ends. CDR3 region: CATGGQGFTEAFF. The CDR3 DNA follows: TGTGCCACGGGGGGGCAGGGGTTCACTGAAGCTTTCTTT.

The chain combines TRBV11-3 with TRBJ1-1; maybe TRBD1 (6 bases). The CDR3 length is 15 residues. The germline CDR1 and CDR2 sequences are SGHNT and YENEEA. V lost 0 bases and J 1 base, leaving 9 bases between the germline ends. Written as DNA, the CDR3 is TGTGCCAGCAGCTTAGAATCAGGGGCGAACACTGAAGCTTTCTTT. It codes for CASSLESGANTEAFF.

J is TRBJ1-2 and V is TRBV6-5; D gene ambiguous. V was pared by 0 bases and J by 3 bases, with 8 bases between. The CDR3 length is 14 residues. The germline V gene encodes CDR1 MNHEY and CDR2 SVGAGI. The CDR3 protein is CASSYSRRDYGYTF. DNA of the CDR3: TGTGCCAGCAGTTACTCGCGGCGGGACTATGGCTACACCTTC.

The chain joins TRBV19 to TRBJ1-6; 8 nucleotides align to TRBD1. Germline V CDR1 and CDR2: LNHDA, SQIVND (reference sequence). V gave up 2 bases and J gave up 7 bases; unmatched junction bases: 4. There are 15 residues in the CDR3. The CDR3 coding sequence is TGTGCCAGTAGTATACTGGGACAGGCCAATTCACCCCTCCACTTT. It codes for CASSILGQANSPLHF.

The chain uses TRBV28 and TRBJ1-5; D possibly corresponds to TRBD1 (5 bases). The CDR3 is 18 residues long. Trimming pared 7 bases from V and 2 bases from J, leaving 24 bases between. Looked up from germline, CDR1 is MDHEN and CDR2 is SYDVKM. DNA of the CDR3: TGTGCCAGCACCCCCCCGACAGAGGCTAGGATTGGCAATCAGCCCCAGCATTTT. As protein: CASTPPTEARIGNQPQHF.

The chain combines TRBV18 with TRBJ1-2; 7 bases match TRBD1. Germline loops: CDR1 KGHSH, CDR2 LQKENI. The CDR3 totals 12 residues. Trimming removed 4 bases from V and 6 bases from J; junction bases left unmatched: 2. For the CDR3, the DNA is TGTGCCAGCTCACTCGGACAGGATGGCTACACCTTC. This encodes CASSLGQDGYTF.

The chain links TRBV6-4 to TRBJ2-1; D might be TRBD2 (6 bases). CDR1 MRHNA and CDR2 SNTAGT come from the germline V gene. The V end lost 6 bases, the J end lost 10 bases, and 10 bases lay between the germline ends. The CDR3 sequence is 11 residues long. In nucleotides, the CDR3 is TGTGCCAGCAGCCGTGGGAGGGAGCAGTTCTTC. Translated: CASSRGREQFF.

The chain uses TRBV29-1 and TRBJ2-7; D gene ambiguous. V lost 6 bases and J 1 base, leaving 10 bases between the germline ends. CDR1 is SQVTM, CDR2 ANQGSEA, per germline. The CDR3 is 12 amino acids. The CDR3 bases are TGCAGCGTAGAGACATTTTCCTACGAGCAGTACTTC. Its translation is CSVETFSYEQYF.

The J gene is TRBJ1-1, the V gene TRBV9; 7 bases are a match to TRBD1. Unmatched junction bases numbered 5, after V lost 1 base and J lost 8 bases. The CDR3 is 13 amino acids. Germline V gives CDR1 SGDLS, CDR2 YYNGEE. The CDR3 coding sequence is TGTGCCAGCAGCGTACAGACAGGGACCGAAGCTTTCTTT. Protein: CASSVQTGTEAFF.

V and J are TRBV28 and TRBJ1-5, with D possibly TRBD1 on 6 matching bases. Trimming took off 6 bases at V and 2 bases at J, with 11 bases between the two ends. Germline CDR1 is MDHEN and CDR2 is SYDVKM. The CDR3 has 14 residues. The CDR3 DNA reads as TGTGCCAGCAGGGGGCGGACAGGCAATCAGCCCCAGCATTTT. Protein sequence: CASRGRTGNQPQHF.

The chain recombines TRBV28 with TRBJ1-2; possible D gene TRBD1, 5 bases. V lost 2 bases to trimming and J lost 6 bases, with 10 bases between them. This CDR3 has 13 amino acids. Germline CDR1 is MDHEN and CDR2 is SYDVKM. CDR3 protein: CASSLTGGNGYTF. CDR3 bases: TGTGCCAGCAGTTTAACTGGGGGTAATGGCTACACCTTC.

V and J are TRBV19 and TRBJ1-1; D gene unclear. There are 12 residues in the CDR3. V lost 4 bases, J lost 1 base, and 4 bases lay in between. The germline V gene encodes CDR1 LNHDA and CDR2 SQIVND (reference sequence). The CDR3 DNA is TGTGCCAGTAGTAGGGAGAACACTGAAGCTTTCTTT. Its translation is CASSRENTEAFF.

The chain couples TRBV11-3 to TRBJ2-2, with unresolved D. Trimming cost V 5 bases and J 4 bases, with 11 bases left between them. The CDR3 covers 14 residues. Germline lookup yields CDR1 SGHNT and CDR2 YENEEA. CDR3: CASSPTRSTGELFF. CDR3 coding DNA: TGTGCCAGCAGCCCGACTCGGAGCACCGGGGAGCTGTTTTTT. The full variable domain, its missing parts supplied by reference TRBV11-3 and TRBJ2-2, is EAGVVQSPRYKIIEKKQPVAFWCNPISGHNTLYWYLQNLGQGPELLIRYENEEAVDDSQLPKDRFSAERLKGVDSTLKIQPAELGDSAVYLCASSPTRSTGELFFGEGSRLTVL.

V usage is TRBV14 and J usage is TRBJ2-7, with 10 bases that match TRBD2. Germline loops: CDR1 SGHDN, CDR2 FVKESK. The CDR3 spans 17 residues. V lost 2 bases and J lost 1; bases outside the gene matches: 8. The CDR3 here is CASSQPKREGRSYEQYF. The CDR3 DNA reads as TGTGCCAGCAGCCAACCTAAGCGGGAGGGCCGTTCCTACGAGCAGTACTTC.

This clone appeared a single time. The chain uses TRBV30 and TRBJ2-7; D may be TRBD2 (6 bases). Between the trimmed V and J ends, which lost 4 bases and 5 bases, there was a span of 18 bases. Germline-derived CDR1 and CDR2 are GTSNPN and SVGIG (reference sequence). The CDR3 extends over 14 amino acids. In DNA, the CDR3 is TGTGCCTGGACTAAGGACTACTCCGACCACGAGCAGTACTTC. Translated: CAWTKDYSDHEQYF.

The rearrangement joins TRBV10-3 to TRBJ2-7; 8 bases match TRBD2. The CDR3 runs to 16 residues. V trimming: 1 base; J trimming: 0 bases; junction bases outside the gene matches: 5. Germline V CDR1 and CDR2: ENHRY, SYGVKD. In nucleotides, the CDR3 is TGTGCCATCAGTGAGTATTTGAGCGGGAGCTCCTACGAGCAGTACTTC. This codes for CAISEYLSGSSYEQYF.

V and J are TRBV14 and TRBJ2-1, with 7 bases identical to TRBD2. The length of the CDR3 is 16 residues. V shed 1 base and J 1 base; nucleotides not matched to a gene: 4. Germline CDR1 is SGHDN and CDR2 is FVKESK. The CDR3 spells CASSQAWEGSYNEQFF. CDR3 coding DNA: TGTGCCAGCAGCCAAGCGTGGGAGGGGTCCTACAATGAGCAGTTCTTC.

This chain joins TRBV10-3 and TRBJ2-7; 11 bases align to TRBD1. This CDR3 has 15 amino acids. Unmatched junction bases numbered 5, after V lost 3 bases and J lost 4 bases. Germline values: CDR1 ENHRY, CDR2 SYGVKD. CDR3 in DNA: TGTGCCATCAGTGATCGGACAGGGGGCCAGTACGAGCAGTACTTC. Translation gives CAISDRTGGQYEQYF.

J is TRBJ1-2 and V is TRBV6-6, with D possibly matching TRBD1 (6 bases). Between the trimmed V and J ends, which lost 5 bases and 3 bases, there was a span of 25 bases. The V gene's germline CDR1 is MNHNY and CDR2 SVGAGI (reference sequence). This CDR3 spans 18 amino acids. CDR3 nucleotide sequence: TGTGCCAGCAGTCCAATGCTGGGGGGCGGAATAGTCGACTATGGCTACACCTTC. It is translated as CASSPMLGGGIVDYGYTF.

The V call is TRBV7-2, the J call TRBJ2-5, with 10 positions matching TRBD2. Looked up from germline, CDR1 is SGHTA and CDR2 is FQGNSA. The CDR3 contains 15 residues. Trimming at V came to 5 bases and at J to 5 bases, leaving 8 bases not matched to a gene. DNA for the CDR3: TGTGCCAGCAGCCCCGTGGGACTAGCGAAGGAGACCCAGTACTTC. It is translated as CASSPVGLAKETQYF.